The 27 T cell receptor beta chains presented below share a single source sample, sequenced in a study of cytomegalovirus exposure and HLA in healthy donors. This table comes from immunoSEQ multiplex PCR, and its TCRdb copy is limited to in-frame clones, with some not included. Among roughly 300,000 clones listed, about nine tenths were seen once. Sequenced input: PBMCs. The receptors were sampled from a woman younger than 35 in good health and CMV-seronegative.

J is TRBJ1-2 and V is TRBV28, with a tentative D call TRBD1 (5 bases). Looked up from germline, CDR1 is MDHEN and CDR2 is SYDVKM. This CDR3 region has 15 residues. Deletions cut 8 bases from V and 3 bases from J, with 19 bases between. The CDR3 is CASFGGTAPHYGYTF. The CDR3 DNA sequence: TGTGCCAGCTTCGGGGGGACCGCGCCTCACTATGGCTACACCTTC.

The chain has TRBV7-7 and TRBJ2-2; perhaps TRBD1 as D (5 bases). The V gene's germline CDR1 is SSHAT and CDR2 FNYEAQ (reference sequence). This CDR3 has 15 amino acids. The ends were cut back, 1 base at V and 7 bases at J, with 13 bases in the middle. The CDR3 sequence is CASSLGSRAGGELFF. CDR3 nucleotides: TGTGCCAGCAGCTTAGGAAGCAGGGCTGGCGGGGAGCTGTTTTTT.

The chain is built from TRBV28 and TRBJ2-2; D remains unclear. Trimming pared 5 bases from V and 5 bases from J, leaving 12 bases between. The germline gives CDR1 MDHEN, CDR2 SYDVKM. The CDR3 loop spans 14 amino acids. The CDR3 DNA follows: TGTGCCAGCAGTCCCTTCACCAGTACCGGGGAGCTGTTTTTT. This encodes CASSPFTSTGELFF. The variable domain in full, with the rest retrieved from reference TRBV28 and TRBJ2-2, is DVKVTQSSRYLVKRTGEKVFLECVQDMDHENMFWYRQDPGLGLRLIYFSYDVKMKEKGDIPEGYSVSREKKERFSLILESASTNQTSMYLCASSPFTSTGELFFGEGSRLTVL.

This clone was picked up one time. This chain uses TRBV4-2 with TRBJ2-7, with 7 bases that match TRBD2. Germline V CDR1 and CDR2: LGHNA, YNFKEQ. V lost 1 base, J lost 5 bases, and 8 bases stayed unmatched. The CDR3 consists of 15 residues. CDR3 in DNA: TGTGCCAGCAGCCAAGGGTCTGCGGGAGTCGACGAGCAGTACTTC. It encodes CASSQGSAGVDEQYF.

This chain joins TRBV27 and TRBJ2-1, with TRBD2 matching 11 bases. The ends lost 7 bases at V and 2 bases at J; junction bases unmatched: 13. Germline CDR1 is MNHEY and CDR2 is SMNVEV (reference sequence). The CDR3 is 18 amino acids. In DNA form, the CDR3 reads TGTGCCAGCATGAGGGCAGGGGGGACTAGCGGAACCTACAATGAGCAGTTCTTC. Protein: CASMRAGGTSGTYNEQFF.

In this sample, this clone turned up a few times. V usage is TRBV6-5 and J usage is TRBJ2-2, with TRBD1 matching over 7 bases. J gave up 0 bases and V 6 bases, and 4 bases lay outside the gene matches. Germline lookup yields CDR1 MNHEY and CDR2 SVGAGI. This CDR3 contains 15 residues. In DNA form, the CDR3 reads TGTGCCAGCAGCGGACAGGACTCGAACACCGGGGAGCTGTTTTTT. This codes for CASSGQDSNTGELFF.

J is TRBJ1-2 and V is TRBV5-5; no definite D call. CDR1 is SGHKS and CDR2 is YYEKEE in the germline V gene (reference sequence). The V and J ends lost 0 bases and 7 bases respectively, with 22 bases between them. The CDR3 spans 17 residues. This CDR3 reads CASSLAVGSPGRGGYTF. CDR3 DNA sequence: TGTGCCAGCAGCTTGGCAGTCGGCAGCCCGGGAAGAGGTGGCTACACCTTC. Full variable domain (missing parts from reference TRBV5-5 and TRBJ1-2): DAGVTQSPTHLIKTRGQQVTLRCSPISGHKSVSWYQQVLGQGPQFIFQYYEKEERGRGNFPDRFSARQFPNYSSELNVNALLLGDSALYLCASSLAVGSPGRGGYTFGSGTRLTVV.

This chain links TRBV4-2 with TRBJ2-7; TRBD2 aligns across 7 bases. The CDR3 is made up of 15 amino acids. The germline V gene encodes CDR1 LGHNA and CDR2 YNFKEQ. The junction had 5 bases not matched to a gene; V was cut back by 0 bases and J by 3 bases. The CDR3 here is CASSQEAGTIYEQYF. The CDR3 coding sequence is TGTGCCAGCAGCCAAGAGGCCGGGACTATCTACGAGCAGTACTTC.

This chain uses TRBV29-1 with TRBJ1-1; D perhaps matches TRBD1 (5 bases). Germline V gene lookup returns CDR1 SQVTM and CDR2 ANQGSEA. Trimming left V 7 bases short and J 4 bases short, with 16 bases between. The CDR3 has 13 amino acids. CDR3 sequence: CSALGGSSTEAFF. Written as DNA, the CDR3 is TGCAGCGCATTGGGGGGGTCCTCCACTGAAGCTTTCTTT.

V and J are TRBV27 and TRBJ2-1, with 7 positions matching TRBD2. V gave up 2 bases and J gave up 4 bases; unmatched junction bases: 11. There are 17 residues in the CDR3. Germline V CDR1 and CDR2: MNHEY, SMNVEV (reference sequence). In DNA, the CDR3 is TGTGCCAGCAGTTTAGAATACGGAGCGGGACTTTACAATGAGCAGTTCTTC. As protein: CASSLEYGAGLYNEQFF.

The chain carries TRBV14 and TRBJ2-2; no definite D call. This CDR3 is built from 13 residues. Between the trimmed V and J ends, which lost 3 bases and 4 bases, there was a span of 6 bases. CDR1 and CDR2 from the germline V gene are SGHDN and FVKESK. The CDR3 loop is CASSHYGTGELFF. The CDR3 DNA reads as TGTGCCAGCAGCCATTACGGCACCGGGGAGCTGTTTTTT.

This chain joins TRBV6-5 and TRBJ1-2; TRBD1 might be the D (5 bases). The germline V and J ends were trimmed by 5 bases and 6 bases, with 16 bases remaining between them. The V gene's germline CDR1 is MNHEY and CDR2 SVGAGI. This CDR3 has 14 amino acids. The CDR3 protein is CASSDSRVWDGYTF. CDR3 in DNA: TGTGCCAGCAGTGACAGCAGGGTTTGGGATGGCTACACCTTC.

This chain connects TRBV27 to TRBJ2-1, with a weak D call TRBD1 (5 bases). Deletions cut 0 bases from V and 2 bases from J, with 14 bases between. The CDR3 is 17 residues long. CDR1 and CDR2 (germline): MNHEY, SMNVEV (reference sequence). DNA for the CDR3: TGTGCCAGCAGTTTATCCTCGACAGCGCCGGCCTACAATGAGCAGTTCTTC. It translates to CASSLSSTAPAYNEQFF.

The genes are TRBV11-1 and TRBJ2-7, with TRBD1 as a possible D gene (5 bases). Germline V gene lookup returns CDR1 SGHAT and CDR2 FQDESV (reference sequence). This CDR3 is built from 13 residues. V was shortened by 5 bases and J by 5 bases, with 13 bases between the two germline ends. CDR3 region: CASSPHLGDEQYF. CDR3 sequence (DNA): TGTGCCAGCAGCCCCCATCTAGGGGACGAGCAGTACTTC. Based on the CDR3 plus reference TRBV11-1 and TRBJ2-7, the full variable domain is EAEVAQSPRYKITEKSQAVAFWCDPISGHATLYWYRQILGQGPELLVQFQDESVVDDSQLPKDRFSAERLKGVDSTLKIQPAELGDSAMYLCASSPHLGDEQYFGPGTRLTVT.

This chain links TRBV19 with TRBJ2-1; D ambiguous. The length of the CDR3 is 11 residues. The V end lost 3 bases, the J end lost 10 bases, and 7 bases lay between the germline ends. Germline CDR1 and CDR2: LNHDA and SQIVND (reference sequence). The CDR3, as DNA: TGTGCCAGTAGTATTCGGCGGGAGCAGTTCTTC. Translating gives CASSIRREQFF.

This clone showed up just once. For the CDR3, the DNA is TGCGCCAGCAGCCCCGGGGACAGGGGAGACGAGCAGTACTTC. Translated, it gives CASSPGDRGDEQYF. This chain connects TRBV5-1 to TRBJ2-7; 10 bases align to TRBD1. V gave up 4 bases and J gave up 5 bases; unmatched junction bases: 6. Germline lookup yields CDR1 SGHRS and CDR2 YFSETQ. CDR3 size: 14 residues.

CDR3 amino acids: CASSERLAGAYEQYF. The CDR3 DNA reads as TGCGCCAGCAGCGAAAGACTAGCGGGGGCCTACGAGCAGTACTTC. The V call is TRBV5-1, the J call TRBJ2-7, with 12 nucleotides matching TRBD2. Germline CDR1 reads SGHRS; CDR2 reads YFSETQ. J gave up 2 bases and V 4 bases, and 4 bases lay outside the gene matches. This CDR3 spans 15 amino acids. Full variable domain (rest looked up from reference TRBV5-1 and TRBJ2-7): KAGVTQTPRYLIKTRGQQVTLSCSPISGHRSVSWYQQTPGQGLQFLFEYFSETQRNKGNFPGRFSGRQFSNSRSEMNVSTLELGDSALYLCASSERLAGAYEQYFGPGTRLTVT.

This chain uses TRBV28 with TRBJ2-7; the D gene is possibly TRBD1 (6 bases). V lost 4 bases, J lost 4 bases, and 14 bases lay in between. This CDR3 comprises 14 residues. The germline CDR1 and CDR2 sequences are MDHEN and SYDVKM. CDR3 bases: TGTGCCAGCAGTTCAACGACAGGCAGGTACGAGCAGTACTTC. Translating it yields CASSSTTGRYEQYF.

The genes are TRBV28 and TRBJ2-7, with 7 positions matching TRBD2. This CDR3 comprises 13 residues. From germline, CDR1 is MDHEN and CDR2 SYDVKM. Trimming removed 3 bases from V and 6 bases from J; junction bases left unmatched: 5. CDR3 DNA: TGTGCCAGCAGTTTGAGGGAGGGCGCCGAGCAGTACTTC. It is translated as CASSLREGAEQYF.

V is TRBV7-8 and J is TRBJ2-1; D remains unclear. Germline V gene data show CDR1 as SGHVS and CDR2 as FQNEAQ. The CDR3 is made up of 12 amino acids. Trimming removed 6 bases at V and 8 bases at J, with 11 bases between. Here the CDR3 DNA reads TGTGCCAGCAGTAAACCGGCGGATGAGCAGTTCTTC. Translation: CASSKPADEQFF.

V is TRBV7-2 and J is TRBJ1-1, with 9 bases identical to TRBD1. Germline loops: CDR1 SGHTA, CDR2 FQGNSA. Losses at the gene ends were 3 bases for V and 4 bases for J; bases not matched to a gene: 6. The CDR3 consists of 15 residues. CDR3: CASSFGTGRSTEAFF. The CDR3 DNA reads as TGTGCCAGCAGCTTCGGGACAGGGCGTAGCACTGAAGCTTTCTTT.

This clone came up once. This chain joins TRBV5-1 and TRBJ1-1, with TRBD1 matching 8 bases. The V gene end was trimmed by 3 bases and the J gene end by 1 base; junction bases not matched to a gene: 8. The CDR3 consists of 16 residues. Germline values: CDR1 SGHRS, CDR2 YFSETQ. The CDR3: CASSSMAGGTNTEAFF. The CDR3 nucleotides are TGCGCCAGCAGCTCGATGGCAGGGGGCACGAACACTGAAGCTTTCTTT.

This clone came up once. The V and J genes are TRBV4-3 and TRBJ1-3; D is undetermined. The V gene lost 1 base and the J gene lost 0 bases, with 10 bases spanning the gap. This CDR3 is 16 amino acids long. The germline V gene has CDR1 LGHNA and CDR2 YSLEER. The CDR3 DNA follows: TGCGCCAGCAGCCAAGTACCGGGGAGCTCTGGAAACACCATATATTTT. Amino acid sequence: CASSQVPGSSGNTIYF.

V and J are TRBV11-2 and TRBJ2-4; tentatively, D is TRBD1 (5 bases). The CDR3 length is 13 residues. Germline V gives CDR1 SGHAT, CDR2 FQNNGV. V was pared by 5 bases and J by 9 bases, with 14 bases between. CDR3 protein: CASSITGLAIQYF. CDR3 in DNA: TGTGCCAGCAGCATTACAGGTTTGGCCATTCAGTACTTC. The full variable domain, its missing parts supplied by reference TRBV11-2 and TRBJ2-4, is EAGVAQSPRYKIIEKRQSVAFWCNPISGHATLYWYQQILGQGPKLLIQFQNNGVVDDSQLPKDRFSAERLKGVDSTLKIQPAKLEDSAVYLCASSITGLAIQYFGAGTRLSVL.

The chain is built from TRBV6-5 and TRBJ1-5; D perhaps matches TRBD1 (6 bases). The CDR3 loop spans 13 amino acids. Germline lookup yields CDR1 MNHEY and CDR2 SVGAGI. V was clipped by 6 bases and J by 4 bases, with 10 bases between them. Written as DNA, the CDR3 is TGTGCCAGCAGACGACAGGAGAATCAGCCCCAGCATTTT. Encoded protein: CASRRQENQPQHF.

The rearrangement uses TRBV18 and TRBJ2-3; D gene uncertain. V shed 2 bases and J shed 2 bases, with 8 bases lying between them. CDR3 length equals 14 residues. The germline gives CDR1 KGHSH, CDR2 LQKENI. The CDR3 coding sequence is TGTGCCAGCTCACCAAACACCAACACAGATACGCAGTATTTT. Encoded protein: CASSPNTNTDTQYF.

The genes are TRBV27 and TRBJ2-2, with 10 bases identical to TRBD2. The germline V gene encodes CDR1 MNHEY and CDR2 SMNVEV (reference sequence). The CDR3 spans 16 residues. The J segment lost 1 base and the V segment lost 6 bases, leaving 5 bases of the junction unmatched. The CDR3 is CASSATSGVNTGELFF. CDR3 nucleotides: TGTGCCAGCAGCGCCACTAGCGGGGTGAACACCGGGGAGCTGTTTTTT.